This T cell receptor beta chain was found in a study of T and B cells in COVID-19 patients. Study as a whole: Of 20 to 25 active-infection patients, approximately 18 carried comorbidities linked to unfavorable COVID-19 outcome.

BIOMED2 TRB-A/B primer pools were used in multiplex TRB PCR. TCRdb independently ran MiXCR on the multiplex PCR reads; one entry per CDR3 protein. The data contain around 3,400 distinct CDR3 sequences, around 20% of them seen just once; the ten biggest clones take up approximately 19%. By frequency in the sample, this clonotype is medium-sized. The target antigen is unknown. Study-wide results and caveats: Patients with COVID-19 reportedly showed strongly skewed T cell receptor beta variable and joining gene usage.

Blood genomic DNA input for TRB amplification was about 250-500 ng. With 0 bases clipped from V and 7 bases from J, the junction kept 5 bases outside the gene matches. The CDR3 consists of 14 residues. The germline V gene has CDR1 MNHEY and CDR2 SVGAGI. This sequence was found in a human donor with active COVID-19. The V call is TRBV6-5, the J call TRBJ2-7, with 8 bases aligning to TRBD1. The sample was blood. The CDR3 DNA follows: TGTGCCAGCAGTTACTCGGACAGGGCCTGGGAGCAGTACTTC. Amino acid sequence: CASSYSDRAWEQYF.